These 20 T cell receptor beta chains were sequenced from one sample in a study of T cells after yellow fever vaccination. From the 5' RACE reads, TCRdb called clonotypes with MiXCR, one entry per CDR3 protein. The sample shows about 320,000 distinct CDR3 sequences, approximately 4.3% of them seen only once. This sample comprised PBMCs, obtained 15 days after the yellow fever booster vaccination. The source is a man younger than 30 who received the YFV17D yellow fever vaccine.

The chain combines TRBV4-1 with TRBJ2-2; possible D gene TRBD2, 5 bases. Trimming removed 0 bases at V and 6 bases at J, with 14 bases between. This CDR3 is built from 16 residues. Per the germline V gene, CDR1 is MGHRA and CDR2 is YSYEKL. The CDR3 nucleotides are TGCGCCAGCAGCCAAGATCCGCTAGCTCGCGCCGGGGAGCTGTTTTTT. It specifies CASSQDPLARAGELFF.

For this clonotype: A read error is possible here, since a much larger clone lies one base away. The chain is built from TRBV6-2 or TRBV6-3 and TRBJ1-6, with D hard to call. V lost 4 bases to trimming and J lost 8 bases, with 9 bases between them. This CDR3 is built from 13 residues. Germline V gives CDR1 MNHEY, CDR2 SVGEGT. In DNA form, the CDR3 reads TGTGCCAGCAGTTTCTGGGAACATTCACCCCTCCACTTT. The encoded protein is CASSFWEHSPLHF.

This clonotype was observed at least ten times. The chain carries TRBV20-1 and TRBJ2-1; D uncertain. Trimming left V 1 base short and J 8 bases short, with 18 bases between. Germline V lookup: CDR1 DFQATT, CDR2 SNEGSKA (reference sequence). The CDR3 has 15 amino acids. The CDR3 loop is CSARGQPNLRHEQFF. As DNA, the CDR3 is TGCAGTGCTAGAGGGCAGCCGAATCTGAGGCATGAGCAGTTCTTC.

This clonotype showed up many times. The chain has TRBV7-3 and TRBJ1-6, with D possibly being TRBD1 (5 bases). Trimming removed 4 bases at V and 10 bases at J, with 8 bases between. This CDR3 contains 12 residues. Germline CDR1 and CDR2: SGHTA and FQGTGA. The CDR3 reads CASSSRVSPLHF. The DNA for the CDR3 is TGTGCCAGCAGCTCCAGGGTCTCACCCCTCCACTTT.

This clonotype has more than one count but fewer than ten. This rearrangement joins TRBV30 to TRBJ1-2; D ambiguous. Trimming cost V 3 bases and J 1 base, with 3 bases left between them. The CDR3 sequence is 11 residues long. The germline CDR1 and CDR2 sequences are GTSNPN and SVGIG (reference sequence). CDR3 in amino acids: CAWSSNYGYTF. CDR3 nucleotide sequence: TGTGCCTGGAGCAGTAACTATGGCTACACCTTC. The whole variable domain, filled in from reference TRBV30 and TRBJ1-2, reads SQTIHQWPATLVQPVGSPLSLECTVEGTSNPNLYWYRQAAGRGLQLLFYSVGIGQISSEVPQNLSASRPQDRQFILSSKKLLLSDSGFYLCAWSSNYGYTFGSGTRLTVV.

This clonotype was picked up a small number of times. V and J are TRBV2 and TRBJ1-1, with 10 bases lining up with TRBD1. Germline CDR1 SNHLY, CDR2 FYNNEI. The junction had 7 bases not matched to a gene; V was cut back by 6 bases and J by 0 bases. The CDR3 consists of 16 residues. The CDR3 loop is CASRAKGQGMNTEAFF. The CDR3 DNA follows: TGTGCCAGCAGAGCTAAGGGACAGGGGATGAACACTGAAGCTTTCTTT.

This clonotype showed up just a few times. This rearrangement joins TRBV29-1 to TRBJ1-2, with D possibly being TRBD1 (6 bases). The CDR3 is 14 amino acids. V was pared by 0 bases and J by 8 bases, with 16 bases between. In germline, CDR1 is SQVTM, CDR2 ANQGSEA. This chain's CDR3 is CSVEDPTGFGGYTF. DNA for the CDR3: TGCAGCGTTGAAGATCCCACAGGGTTCGGGGGCTACACCTTC.

Details on this clonotype: A much larger clone differs from this one at a single base, so this may be a read error. The CDR3 loop reads CSARDGPEDERLFF. The CDR3 DNA sequence: TGCAGTGCCCGTGACGGGCCAGAGGATGAAAGACTGTTTTTT. This sequence joins TRBV20-1 and TRBJ1-4; no clear D gene. The CDR3 consists of 14 residues. Germline assignment: CDR1 DFQATT and CDR2 SNEGSKA (reference sequence).

CDR3 protein: CASSLTDSRENTIYF. The CDR3 DNA reads TGCGCCAGCAGCCTCACGGACAGCCGAGAGAACACCATATATTTT. The chain links TRBV4-1 to TRBJ1-3; possibly TRBD1 for D (6 bases). The ends were cut back, 4 bases at V and 7 bases at J, with 17 bases in the middle. CDR1 is MGHRA, CDR2 YSYEKL, per germline. CDR3 length: 15 amino acids.

The V call is TRBV19, the J call TRBJ1-1; no firm D call. Trimming cost V 7 bases and J 4 bases, with 13 bases left between them. The CDR3 covers 13 residues. Germline CDR1 is LNHDA and CDR2 is SQIVND (reference sequence). The CDR3 loop reads CASMFDASTEAFF. The CDR3 nucleotides read TGTGCCAGTATGTTCGACGCCAGCACTGAAGCTTTCTTT.

This clonotype was picked up many times. The CDR3 DNA is TGCGCCAGCAGCGGAACAGGGTTGAAGTCCTACGAGCAGTACTTC. Translation: CASSGTGLKSYEQYF. The chain links TRBV5-1 to TRBJ2-7; TRBD1 is a possible D gene (6 bases). Trimming stripped 4 bases from V and 1 base from J, with 15 bases between. CDR3 length: 15 amino acids. The germline CDR1 and CDR2 sequences are SGHRS and YFSETQ.

V and J are TRBV20-1 and TRBJ1-5; the match to TRBD1 covers 11 bases. V lost 6 bases, J lost 2 bases, and 3 bases stayed unmatched. Germline V CDR1 and CDR2: DFQATT, SNEGSKA (reference sequence). This CDR3 has 14 amino acids. CDR3 in DNA: TGCAGTGCGGGGACAGGGGGACGCAATCAGCCCCAGCATTTT. This gives the protein CSAGTGGRNQPQHF.

The gene calls are TRBV7-9 and TRBJ1-3, with 8 positions matching TRBD1. CDR3 length equals 15 residues. Germline CDR1 reads SEHNR; CDR2 reads FQNEAQ (reference sequence). V lost 2 bases, J lost 4 bases, and 4 bases stayed unmatched. The CDR3 here is CASSLLGTGGNTIYF. CDR3 nucleotides: TGTGCCAGCAGCTTACTCGGGACAGGCGGAAACACCATATATTTT.

This clonotype was seen a handful of times. The chain couples TRBV20-1 to TRBJ2-2, with TRBD2 identical over 9 bases. Germline V gene data show CDR1 as DFQATT and CDR2 as SNEGSKA (reference sequence). After removal of 2 bases from V and 4 bases from J, the junction contained 14 bases not matched to a gene. The CDR3 is 18 residues long. In nucleotides, the CDR3 is TGCAGTGCTAGACCTTCCCCCCAGCGGGGGGCACTCACCGGGGAGCTGTTTTTT. Its translation is CSARPSPQRGALTGELFF.

This chain uses TRBV27 with TRBJ2-3; 12 bases are a match to TRBD2. The CDR3 length is 15 residues. J was trimmed by 5 bases and V by 7 bases; bases with no gene match: 7. Germline assignment: CDR1 MNHEY and CDR2 SMNVEV (reference sequence). CDR3 in DNA: TGTGCCAGCAACCGACTAGCGGGGGATGGAGATACGCAGTATTTT. Translation gives CASNRLAGDGDTQYF.

There are a few counts of this clonotype. The rearrangement links TRBV7-2 to TRBJ2-3, with 7 bases matching TRBD1. J was trimmed by 2 bases and V by 7 bases; bases with no gene match: 6. CDR3 length equals 14 residues. Germline V gives CDR1 SGHTA, CDR2 FQGNSA. CDR3 region: CASTDRVNTDTQYF. CDR3 coding DNA: TGTGCCAGCACCGACAGGGTAAACACAGATACGCAGTATTTT.

This clonotype appeared many times. V gene TRBV28 combines with J gene TRBJ2-5; D ambiguous. V was pared by 2 bases and J by 4 bases, with 8 bases between. The CDR3 is 13 residues long. Germline V gene sequence: CDR1 MDHEN, CDR2 SYDVKM. DNA for the CDR3: TGTGCCAGCAGTTTAATTCGACGAGAGACCCAGTACTTC. Amino acids: CASSLIRRETQYF. The whole variable domain, filled in from reference TRBV28 and TRBJ2-5, reads DVKVTQSSRYLVKRTGEKVFLECVQDMDHENMFWYRQDPGLGLRLIYFSYDVKMKEKGDIPEGYSVSREKKERFSLILESASTNQTSMYLCASSLIRRETQYFGPGTRLLVL.

The table lists this clonotype with a few counts. V is TRBV12-3 or TRBV12-4 and J is TRBJ2-1, with a tentative D call TRBD2 (5 bases). V gave up 3 bases and J gave up 16 bases, with 16 bases separating them. The CDR3 loop spans 12 amino acids. CDR3 nucleotide sequence: TGTGCCAGCAGTTTCGGGAACAGTGGGCGATTCTTC. It encodes CASSFGNSGRFF.

This clonotype was observed many times. The rearrangement uses TRBV29-1 and TRBJ1-1, with D unresolved. Deletions cut 3 bases from V and 1 base from J, with 3 bases between. This CDR3 region has 11 residues. Germline CDR1 is SQVTM and CDR2 is ANQGSEA. The chain's CDR3 is CSVDPNTEAFF. The CDR3 bases are TGCAGCGTTGACCCGAACACTGAAGCTTTCTTT.

This clonotype was picked up a small number of times. The V gene is TRBV10-2, the J gene TRBJ2-7; possibly TRBD1 or TRBD2 for D (7 bases each). The CDR3 spans 16 residues. V lost 2 bases and J lost 7, with 21 bases in between. The V gene's germline CDR1 is WSHSY and CDR2 SAAADI. CDR3 protein: CASSEAGGGAGGEQYF. As DNA, the CDR3 is TGCGCCAGCAGTGAGGCAGGGGGGGGCGCCGGGGGTGAGCAGTACTTC.